The TCR beta chain under discussion was sequenced for a study of cytomegalovirus exposure and HLA in healthy donors. Germline loops: CDR1 WSHSY, CDR2 SAAADI. The CDR3 consists of 14 residues. Losses at the gene ends were 8 bases for V and 3 bases for J; bases not matched to a gene: 10. In the PCR, 60 Vbeta and 13 Jbeta primers were used. Sequenced by immunoSEQ multiplex PCR; TCRdb stores in-frame clones only, minus some. This table has about 200,000 clones, approximately 78% appearing once. General study findings and limits: A prior analysis recorded that most TCR beta V segments were productive about 87% or about 30% of the time.

Remarks on this clone: Its antigen remains unknown.

The rearrangement joins TRBV10-2 to TRBJ2-7; TRBD2 agrees at 7 bases. Sequencing was carried out using PBMCs. The source is a woman aged 40 to 50 in good health and CMV-seronegative. In DNA, the CDR3 is TGCGCCAGCGGGGCTTGGGGGGACTACTACGAGCAGTACTTC. The encoded protein is CASGAWGDYYEQYF.